These T cell receptor beta chains were read from a single sample in a study of blood T cells in healthy people across ages. Each CDR3 protein gets one entry after TCRdb re-called the 5' RACE reads with MiXCR. The data hold 630,000 or so distinct CDR3 sequences, with about 32% observed a single time. The sequenced material came from blood. The receptors were gathered from an elderly woman in good health. The CDR3 runs from the conserved cysteine through the conserved F or W. A D gene is named only where the DNA matches it firmly. Where a row states a size, it is once, few, many or the class of an expanded clone; other rows omit it.

d_call,v_call,clone_size,j_call,cdr3_aa,cdr3_nt
TRBD1,TRBV12-3/TRBV12-4,many,TRBJ2-6,CASCPWQGARGANVLTF,TGTGCCAGCTGCCCTTGGCAGGGGGCGAGGGGGGCCAACGTCCTGACTTTC
TRBD1,TRBV6-2/TRBV6-3,few,TRBJ1-6,CASSYSTGQGKSPLHF,TGTGCCAGCAGTTACTCGACCGGACAGGGGAAATCACCCCTCCACTTT
TRBD2,TRBV4-3,NA,TRBJ2-3,CASSQDSLAGPTGTQYF,TGCGCCAGCAGCCAAGATTCCCTAGCGGGACCCACAGGTACGCAGTATTTT
TRBD1,TRBV7-2,NA,TRBJ2-7,CASTEQGASYEQYF,TGTGCCAGCACTGAACAGGGGGCATCCTACGAGCAGTACTTC
TRBD1,TRBV29-1,many,TRBJ2-3,CSVLTRQGRSDTQYF,TGCAGCGTCCTCACCCGACAGGGTCGGTCAGATACGCAGTATTTT
NA,TRBV12-5,NA,TRBJ1-2,CASGLVLNYGYTF,TGTGCTAGTGGTTTGGTACTTAACTATGGCTACACCTTC
TRBD1,TRBV9,NA,TRBJ2-7,CASSQRTGPYEQYF,TGTGCCAGCAGCCAACGGACAGGGCCCTACGAGCAGTACTTC
TRBD2,TRBV11-2,many,TRBJ2-1,CASSLSASGGFYNEQFF,TGTGCCAGCAGCCTATCCGCCAGCGGGGGGTTTTACAATGAGCAGTTCTTC
NA,TRBV4-3,many,TRBJ2-7,CASSLNLAHEQYF,TGCGCCAGCAGCCTTAATCTGGCGCATGAGCAGTACTTC
TRBD2,TRBV4-2,NA,TRBJ2-1,CASSFRLAGADNEQFF,TGTGCCAGCAGCTTCCGACTAGCGGGGGCAGACAATGAGCAGTTCTTC
TRBD2,TRBV20-1,many,TRBJ2-1,CSAPGLAGGTSYNEQFF,TGCAGTGCTCCGGGACTAGCGGGGGGCACCTCCTACAATGAGCAGTTCTTC
NA,TRBV9,NA,TRBJ1-1,CASSVADNTEAFF,TGTGCCAGCAGCGTAGCTGATAACACTGAAGCTTTCTTT
NA,TRBV5-4,NA,TRBJ1-2,CTSSLSQGYNYGYTF,TGTACCAGCAGCTTGTCCCAGGGATATAACTATGGCTACACCTTC
NA,TRBV5-4,NA,TRBJ2-7,CATRGSISYEQYF,TGTGCCACCCGAGGGAGTATATCCTACGAGCAGTACTTC
NA,TRBV5-4,NA,TRBJ2-3,CASRSRATDAQYF,TGTGCCAGCAGGAGTAGGGCGACAGATGCGCAGTATTTT
TRBD1,TRBV18,NA,TRBJ1-1,CASSPLTGGYTEAFF,TGTGCCAGCTCACCACTAACAGGGGGTTACACTGAAGCTTTCTTT
NA,TRBV24-1,many,TRBJ2-3,CATSDERASSTDTQYF,TGTGCCACCAGTGACGAGCGGGCTTCTAGCACAGATACGCAGTATTTT
NA,TRBV14,NA,TRBJ2-3,CASSVEPGGTDMQYF,TGTGCCAGCAGCGTAGAGCCCGGGGGCACAGATATGCAGTATTTT
NA,TRBV2,many,TRBJ2-7,CASRMDGGTPTYEQYF,TGTGCCAGCAGGATGGATGGTGGGACACCTACCTACGAGCAGTACTTC
TRBD1,TRBV28,many,TRBJ2-5,CASSAPGTGRGEQYF,TGTGCCAGCAGTGCCCCCGGGACAGGCCGAGGAGAGCAGTACTTC
NA,TRBV2,NA,TRBJ2-1,CASSGPGYDEQFF,TGTGCCAGCAGTGGTCCGGGGTACGATGAGCAGTTCTTC
NA,TRBV11-2,NA,TRBJ2-2,CASRNTGWSGELFF,TGTGCCAGCAGAAACACGGGATGGAGCGGGGAGCTGTTTTTT
NA,TRBV7-9,once,TRBJ2-5,CASGTDGATQYF,TGTGCCAGCGGTACCGACGGAGCGACCCAGTACTTC
NA,TRBV7-8,NA,TRBJ1-5,CASSLTQHPSNQPQHF,TGTGCCAGCAGCTTAACGCAACACCCTAGCAATCAGCCCCAGCATTTT
TRBD2,TRBV20-1,many,TRBJ2-7,CSARGGLAGNEQYF,TGCAGTGCTAGAGGCGGACTAGCGGGGAACGAGCAGTACTTC
NA,TRBV7-9,NA,TRBJ1-1,CASSPVFLGTEAFF,TGTGCCAGCAGTCCCGTCTTCCTTGGGACTGAAGCTTTCTTT
TRBD1,TRBV20-1,few,TRBJ1-5,CSASTTGGTPQHF,TGCAGTGCTAGTACGACAGGGGGAACGCCCCAGCATTTT
TRBD1,TRBV20-1,many,TRBJ2-1,CSLKHRGQGSYNEQFF,TGCAGTTTAAAGCATAGGGGGCAGGGTTCCTACAATGAGCAGTTCTTC
NA,TRBV5-1,NA,TRBJ2-7,CASSLVPGSYNEQYF,TGCGCCAGCAGCTTGGTTCCGGGCTCCTACAATGAGCAGTACTTC
NA,TRBV29-1,NA,TRBJ2-5,CSVESRETQYF,TGCAGCGTTGAATCCAGGGAGACCCAGTACTTC
NA,TRBV12-3/TRBV12-4,many,TRBJ2-1,CASSFSRSYNEQFF,TGTGCCAGCAGTTTTTCCAGGAGCTACAATGAGCAGTTCTTC
TRBD1,TRBV6-6,few,TRBJ1-4,CASSWTGEGEKLFF,TGTGCCAGCAGTTGGACAGGGGAAGGTGAAAAACTGTTTTTT
NA,TRBV11-2,many,TRBJ2-3,CASSLDQRQYTDTQYF,TGTGCCAGCAGCTTAGATCAGCGCCAATACACAGATACGCAGTATTTT
NA,TRBV7-3,NA,TRBJ2-2,CASSFRQGGNTGELFF,TGTGCCAGCAGCTTCCGACAGGGAGGGAACACCGGGGAGCTGTTTTTT
TRBD2,TRBV12-3/TRBV12-4,NA,TRBJ2-7,CASSLTSAANEQYF,TGTGCCAGCAGTCTCACTAGCGCAGCCAATGAGCAGTACTTC
NA,TRBV4-1,many,TRBJ1-2,CASSQDTAKANYGYTF,TGCGCCAGCAGCCAAGATACAGCCAAAGCTAACTATGGCTACACCTTC
NA,TRBV9,few,TRBJ1-1,CASSVGGGRREAFF,TGTGCCAGCAGCGTCGGGGGGGGCAGGAGGGAAGCTTTCTTT
NA,TRBV7-2,NA,TRBJ2-3,CACSLDPRADTQYF,TGTGCCTGCAGCTTAGACCCCCGGGCAGATACGCAGTATTTT
NA,TRBV9,NA,TRBJ2-1,CASSVGQGARTSYNEQFF,TGTGCCAGCAGCGTAGGCCAAGGGGCCCGAACGTCCTACAATGAGCAGTTCTTC
TRBD1,TRBV28,many,TRBJ2-1,CASIQGARVGEQFF,TGTGCCAGCATACAGGGGGCGCGGGTTGGTGAGCAGTTCTTC
NA,TRBV5-1,NA,TRBJ2-7,CASSLVGDDEQYF,TGCGCCAGCAGCTTGGTCGGGGACGACGAGCAGTACTTC
TRBD1,TRBV10-3,many,TRBJ2-1,CAIKGQGPGSYNEQFF,TGTGCCATCAAGGGACAGGGACCGGGCTCCTACAATGAGCAGTTCTTC
NA,TRBV5-1,NA,TRBJ1-6,CASSREGNNSPLHF,TGCGCCAGCAGCCGGGAAGGGAATAATTCACCCCTCCACTTT
NA,TRBV7-2,many,TRBJ1-2,CASSLALQDFYGYTF,TGTGCCAGCAGCTTAGCCCTACAGGATTTCTATGGCTACACCTTC
TRBD1,TRBV10-2,many,TRBJ2-7,CASSVTGQAREQYF,TGCGCCAGCAGTGTGACAGGACAGGCACGGGAGCAGTACTTC
TRBD1,TRBV28,NA,TRBJ1-6,CASRQDRGFGDSPLHF,TGTGCCAGCCGTCAGGACAGGGGGTTTGGTGATTCACCCCTCCACTTT
NA,TRBV5-6,NA,TRBJ2-2,CASSNWQTTNTGELFF,TGTGCCAGCAGCAACTGGCAGACAACGAACACCGGGGAGCTGTTTTTT
NA,TRBV7-3,NA,TRBJ2-1,CASMSESGDDEQFF,TGTGCCAGCATGTCAGAGTCAGGGGACGATGAGCAGTTTTTC
NA,TRBV6-6,NA,TRBJ2-1,CASSYPGLANEQFF,TGTGCCAGCAGTTACCCGGGGCTAGCGAATGAGCAGTTCTTC
NA,TRBV30,many,TRBJ2-1,CAWSVLREQFF,TGTGCCTGGAGTGTACTTCGCGAGCAGTTCTTC
NA,TRBV28,NA,TRBJ2-2,CASSSLSGGGLTGELFF,TGTGCCAGCAGTAGCCTCTCGGGGGGCGGCCTAACCGGGGAGCTGTTTTTT
TRBD2,TRBV7-3,NA,TRBJ2-1,CASSVIAGGQGEQFF,TGTGCCAGCAGCGTGATAGCGGGGGGGCAGGGTGAGCAGTTCTTC
NA,TRBV28,many,TRBJ1-2,CATAQVNYGYTF,TGTGCCACCGCCCAGGTTAACTATGGCTACACCTTC
NA,TRBV20-1,many,TRBJ1-5,CSARGAGSGPQHF,TGCAGTGCTAGAGGGGCTGGGTCGGGGCCCCAGCATTTT
NA,TRBV4-1,NA,TRBJ2-1,CASSQDLIRPGTRRGEQFF,TGCGCCAGCAGCCAGGATCTTATCCGGCCCGGGACACGGAGAGGTGAGCAGTTCTTC
TRBD1,TRBV5-4,NA,TRBJ2-5,CASRPPGQTIGETQYF,TGTGCCAGCAGGCCTCCGGGACAGACGATCGGAGAGACCCAGTACTTC
NA,TRBV10-3,many,TRBJ1-1,CAISVQGNTEAFF,TGTGCCATCAGTGTCCAGGGTAACACTGAAGCTTTCTTT
TRBD1,TRBV5-1,many,TRBJ2-4,CASSLQGEVVKNIQYF,TGCGCCAGCAGCTTACAGGGGGAAGTAGTCAAAAACATTCAGTACTTC
NA,TRBV18,many,TRBJ1-2,CASSPGTQGSGYTF,TGTGCCAGCTCACCCGGGACCCAAGGCAGCGGCTACACCTTC